This TCR beta chain was sequenced for a study of shared T cell receptors in the human thymus. Trimming removed 2 bases at V and 3 bases at J, with 17 bases between. The CDR3 has 16 residues. CDR1 LNHDA and CDR2 SQIVND come from the germline V gene (reference sequence). The table came from immunoSEQ multiplex PCR; TCRdb's copy has only in-frame clones and leaves some out. This table holds hundreds of thousands of clones, around 82% found once. This sample also belongs to another study, concerning human thymus T cells. From that report: Related research found strongly overlapping thymic repertoires in unrelated individuals.

This chain links TRBV19 with TRBJ2-7; a weak D match, TRBD1 (5 bases). The source material was thymocytes. The TCR originated in a boy less than two years old with a congenital heart defect. The CDR3 region has the DNA TGTGCCAGTAGTATAATTTTTGCGGACAACAACTACGAGCAGTACTTC. It encodes CASSIIFADNNYEQYF.